These 29 T cell receptor beta chains were sequenced from one sample in a study of blood T cells in healthy people across ages. A second about 7 to 12 cycle PCR used barcoded and J-beta primers. TCRdb fed the 5' RACE reads into MiXCR, producing one record per CDR3 protein. This sample yields about 680,000 distinct CDR3 sequences, of which 45% to 50% are seen a single time; 30% to 40% belongs to the top ten. Sequencing was performed on blood. Receptors were obtained from a woman aged 55-69 years in good health.

A few counts support this clonotype. The chain employs TRBV6-2 or TRBV6-3 and TRBJ2-7; weak D call: TRBD1 (6 bases). Germline loops: CDR1 MNHEY, CDR2 SVGEGT. V dropped 5 bases and J dropped 3 bases, with 14 bases sitting between them. This CDR3 has 14 residues. The CDR3 sequence: CASSGRQALYEQYF. In nucleotides, the CDR3 is TGTGCCAGCAGTGGACGACAGGCCCTCTACGAGCAGTACTTC.

Concerning this clonotype itself: One end of the junction is discordant with germline, which a read error may explain. J is TRBJ1-6 and V is TRBV30; 8 nucleotides match TRBD1. In germline, CDR1 is GTSNPN, CDR2 SVGIG (reference sequence). There are 16 residues in the CDR3. The CDR3 DNA sequence: TGTGCCTGGAGTGTACCAAGGACAGGGAATAATGCACCCCTCCACTTT. This codes for CAWSVPRTGNNAPLHF.

On this clonotype: Given a much more abundant clone one base away, this may be a read error. This chain uses TRBV20-1 with TRBJ1-2, with 9 bases matching TRBD1. The CDR3 consists of 12 residues. Germline V gene sequence: CDR1 DFQATT, CDR2 SNEGSKA (reference sequence). CDR3 protein: CSTRWDRDGYTF. The CDR3 DNA reads as TGCAGTACTAGATGGGACAGGGATGGCTACACCTTC.

This rearrangement joins TRBV27 to TRBJ1-4; the D gene is possibly TRBD1 (5 bases). Per the germline V gene, CDR1 is MNHEY and CDR2 is SMNVEV (reference sequence). The CDR3 covers 14 residues. The V and J ends lost 2 bases and 7 bases respectively, with 11 bases between them. DNA of the CDR3: TGTGCCAGCAGTTTAATGGGACGGGGTGAAAAACTGTTTTTT. As protein: CASSLMGRGEKLFF.

The rearrangement uses TRBV6-1 and TRBJ2-7, with TRBD1 identical over 7 bases. The trim removed 7 bases at V and 1 base at J, leaving 10 bases unmatched. The CDR3 spans 15 residues. Looked up from germline, CDR1 is MNHNS and CDR2 is SASEGT. CDR3 amino acids: CASTLNRDRSYEQYF. The CDR3 nucleotides read TGTGCCAGCACCTTAAACCGGGACAGATCCTACGAGCAGTACTTC.

CDR3 nucleotides: TGCGCCAGCAGCCAACACAGGTACAATGAGCAGTACTTC. Amino acid sequence: CASSQHRYNEQYF. The rearrangement joins TRBV4-3 to TRBJ2-5; maybe TRBD1 (5 bases). This CDR3 has 13 amino acids. Germline V gene lookup returns CDR1 LGHNA and CDR2 YSLEER. Trimming took off 2 bases at V and 11 bases at J, with 15 bases between the two ends.

This chain connects TRBV4-3 to TRBJ2-3; 7 nucleotides line up with TRBD1. Looked up from germline, CDR1 is LGHNA and CDR2 is YSLEER. The CDR3 runs to 16 residues. The junction had 11 bases not matched to a gene; V was cut back by 2 bases and J by 6 bases. DNA of the CDR3: TGCGCCAGCAGCCAACAACAGGGGTGGGGTAAGGATACGCAGTATTTT. Encoded protein: CASSQQQGWGKDTQYF.

A word on this clonotype: Given a much more abundant clone one base away, this may be a read error. The chain employs TRBV28 and TRBJ2-6, with TRBD2 identical over 11 bases. CDR1 and CDR2 (germline): MDHEN, SYDVKM. The CDR3 totals 16 residues. For the CDR3, the DNA is TGTGCCGGCAGCCGAAAGACTAGCGGGACCCGGAGTGGCCTGACTTTC. Translating gives CAGSRKTSGTRSGLTF.

This clonotype was counted only a few times. The J gene is TRBJ2-4, the V gene TRBV4-2, with TRBD2 matching 11 bases. CDR3 length: 14 residues. Germline V lookup: CDR1 LGHNA, CDR2 YNFKEQ. V lost 1 base and J lost 13; bases outside the gene matches: 6. The CDR3 loop is CASSQGLAGGGQYF. The CDR3 bases are TGTGCCAGCAGCCAAGGCCTAGCGGGAGGAGGGCAGTACTTC.

The rearrangement uses TRBV14 and TRBJ2-1, with a possible D match to TRBD2 (5 bases). There are 15 residues in the CDR3. V lost 4 bases, J lost 4 bases, and 14 bases lay in between. CDR1 and CDR2 (germline): SGHDN, FVKESK. CDR3 region: CASSLDWTSYNEQFF. In DNA form, the CDR3 reads TGTGCCAGCAGCCTTGACTGGACTTCTTACAATGAGCAGTTCTTC.

This chain uses TRBV11-2 with TRBJ1-3; D is ambiguous. Germline values: CDR1 SGHAT, CDR2 FQNNGV. V shed 5 bases and J shed 4 bases, with 0 bases lying between them. This CDR3 comprises 10 residues. The CDR3 DNA is TGTGCCAGCAGCGGAAACACCATATATTTT. Protein: CASSGNTIYF.

The J gene is TRBJ2-4, the V gene TRBV5-1; 8 bases match TRBD1. Germline V gene data show CDR1 as SGHRS and CDR2 as YFSETQ. The CDR3 covers 16 residues. V lost 0 bases to trimming and J lost 0 bases; unmatched junction nucleotides: 2. The CDR3 sequence is CASSLGDRLAKNIQYF. The DNA of the CDR3 is TGCGCCAGCAGCTTGGGGGACAGGCTAGCCAAAAACATTCAGTACTTC.

The count of this clonotype is one. CDR3: CSVEGSKQGGGYTF. The CDR3 bases are TGCAGCGTTGAGGGCTCAAAGCAGGGAGGAGGCTACACCTTC. The chain joins TRBV29-1 to TRBJ1-2, with a tentative D call TRBD1 (5 bases). CDR3 length equals 14 residues. Deletions cut 3 bases from V and 8 bases from J, with 19 bases between. Germline CDR1 reads SQVTM; CDR2 reads ANQGSEA.

This clonotype was detected a few times. The chain is built from TRBV12-3 or TRBV12-4 and TRBJ2-7; 7 nucleotides line up with TRBD2. Unmatched junction bases numbered 7, after V lost 3 bases and J lost 2 bases. This CDR3 contains 15 residues. CDR3: CASSFRREPTYEQYF. The DNA of the CDR3 is TGTGCCAGCAGTTTCAGGCGGGAGCCTACCTACGAGCAGTACTTC.

The rearrangement uses TRBV11-2 and TRBJ2-7, with D hard to call. CDR1 and CDR2 from the germline V gene are SGHAT and FQNNGV. This CDR3 is built from 13 residues. V dropped 2 bases and J dropped 7 bases, with 12 bases sitting between them. This CDR3 reads CASSLPILREQYF. CDR3 nucleotides: TGTGCCAGCAGCTTACCTATCCTACGGGAGCAGTACTTC.

Written as DNA, the CDR3 is TGTGCCAGCAGTGAACAGTTGCGAGTAACCGGGGAGCTGTTTTTT. Amino acid sequence: CASSEQLRVTGELFF. The rearrangement joins TRBV2 to TRBJ2-2; D call uncertain. The CDR3 runs 15 residues. Germline-derived CDR1 and CDR2 are SNHLY and FYNNEI. Deletions cut 2 bases from V and 5 bases from J, with 12 bases between.

CDR3 amino acids: CASSLFSNANTGELFF. The CDR3 nucleotides read TGTGCCAGCAGCTTATTCTCAAATGCGAACACCGGGGAGCTGTTTTTT. The V call is TRBV7-2, the J call TRBJ2-2, with unresolved D. The V gene lost 2 bases and the J gene lost 0 bases, with 10 bases spanning the gap. The germline CDR1 and CDR2 sequences are SGHTA and FQGNSA. This CDR3 is built from 16 residues.

The V call is TRBV28, the J call TRBJ2-7; perhaps D is TRBD1 or TRBD2 (5 bases each). The germline gives CDR1 MDHEN, CDR2 SYDVKM. Trimming stripped 6 bases from V and 6 bases from J, with 18 bases between. The CDR3 is 14 amino acids. The CDR3 region is CASRDPGTLGEQYF. Here the CDR3 DNA reads TGTGCCAGCAGAGACCCCGGGACGCTGGGCGAGCAGTACTTC.

This clonotype showed up just once. The V call is TRBV4-2, the J call TRBJ1-2; D gene unclear. The germline V gene encodes CDR1 LGHNA and CDR2 YNFKEQ. CDR3 length equals 15 residues. V lost 1 base and J 8 bases, leaving 17 bases between the germline ends. As DNA, the CDR3 is TGTGCCAGCAGCCAAGCGACGACGAGGCTGGGGGGCTACACCTTC. Amino acid sequence: CASSQATTRLGGYTF.

V gene TRBV11-1 combines with J gene TRBJ2-4; TRBD2 is a possible D gene (6 bases). V gave up 3 bases and J gave up 7 bases, with 10 bases separating them. The germline V gene has CDR1 SGHAT and CDR2 FQDESV (reference sequence). CDR3 length: 13 amino acids. CDR3 nucleotide sequence: TGTGCCAGCAGCTTGGGGGAGGCGAACATTCAGTACTTC. This codes for CASSLGEANIQYF. The entire variable domain, with the rest obtained from reference TRBV11-1 and TRBJ2-4, is as follows: EAEVAQSPRYKITEKSQAVAFWCDPISGHATLYWYRQILGQGPELLVQFQDESVVDDSQLPKDRFSAERLKGVDSTLKIQPAELGDSAMYLCASSLGEANIQYFGAGTRLSVL.

This sequence joins TRBV20-1 and TRBJ2-7; maybe TRBD2 (5 bases). This CDR3 contains 12 residues. Trimming left V 3 bases short and J 2 bases short, with 8 bases between. The V gene's germline CDR1 is DFQATT and CDR2 SNEGSKA (reference sequence). CDR3: CSASDGTYEQYF. Written as DNA, the CDR3 is TGCAGTGCTAGCGACGGGACCTACGAGCAGTACTTC.

The chain recombines TRBV5-1 with TRBJ2-7; a weak D match, TRBD1 (5 bases). The CDR3 totals 16 residues. Looked up from germline, CDR1 is SGHRS and CDR2 is YFSETQ. V shed 0 bases and J shed 4 bases, with 17 bases lying between them. DNA for the CDR3: TGCGCCAGCAGCTTGGGACAGCTACTAAGTCCATACGAGCAGTACTTC. Translation: CASSLGQLLSPYEQYF.

This clonotype was seen more than once but under ten times. The chain has TRBV7-2 and TRBJ2-5; perhaps TRBD2 as D (6 bases). Germline values: CDR1 SGHTA, CDR2 FQGNSA. This CDR3 comprises 14 residues. V lost 1 base to trimming and J lost 8 bases, with 14 bases between them. CDR3: CASSLVRTAGTQYF. In DNA, the CDR3 is TGTGCCAGCAGCTTAGTTCGGACCGCGGGAACCCAGTACTTC.

In its sample, this clonotype was seen a few times. This chain joins TRBV30 and TRBJ1-2, with D maybe TRBD1 (5 bases). The V gene lost 4 bases and the J gene lost 4 bases, with 10 bases spanning the gap. Germline V lookup: CDR1 GTSNPN, CDR2 SVGIG (reference sequence). CDR3 size: 12 residues. The CDR3 DNA sequence: TGTGCCTGGACGAGACAGTCCTATGGCTACACCTTC. It translates to CAWTRQSYGYTF.

The chain recombines TRBV7-9 with TRBJ2-1; TRBD2 matches 10 bases. With V trimmed by 2 bases and J by 9 bases, 10 bases remained unmatched. Per the germline V gene, CDR1 is SEHNR and CDR2 is FQNEAQ (reference sequence). The CDR3 extends over 16 amino acids. CDR3 amino acids: CASSLKQILAGPEQFF. In DNA form, the CDR3 reads TGTGCCAGCAGCTTAAAGCAGATACTAGCGGGACCTGAGCAGTTCTTC.

The CDR3 DNA follows: TGTGCCAGCAGCTTAGTCGCGGGACTAGCGGGAAGCACCGGGGAGCTGTTTTTT. As protein: CASSLVAGLAGSTGELFF. The gene calls are TRBV7-2 and TRBJ2-2; 13 bases map to TRBD2. The germline CDR1 and CDR2 sequences are SGHTA and FQGNSA. This CDR3 spans 18 amino acids. V was pared by 1 base and J by 4 bases, with 6 bases of the junction left unmatched.

In this sample, this clonotype turned up a few times. This chain connects TRBV29-1 to TRBJ2-3; 7 bases line up with TRBD2. CDR3 length equals 12 residues. The germline V gene has CDR1 SQVTM and CDR2 ANQGSEA. V shed 3 bases, J shed 10 bases, and the junction held 7 bases outside the gene matches. CDR3 sequence: CSVDSGSGAQYF. CDR3 nucleotides: TGCAGCGTTGATAGCGGGTCGGGGGCGCAGTATTTT.

There are many counts of this clonotype. The rearrangement uses TRBV29-1 and TRBJ2-3; 13 nucleotides line up with TRBD2. CDR1 and CDR2 (germline): SQVTM, ANQGSEA. This CDR3 has 15 residues. Trimming at V came to 4 bases and at J to 6 bases, leaving 7 bases not matched to a gene. This chain's CDR3 is CSVVGLAGVMDTQYF. Written as DNA, the CDR3 is TGCAGCGTTGTAGGACTAGCGGGAGTGATGGATACGCAGTATTTT.

This clonotype was observed once. V and J are TRBV6-2 or TRBV6-3 and TRBJ1-6; tentative D call: TRBD1 (5 bases). CDR1 MNHEY and CDR2 SVGEGT come from the germline V gene. V gave up 7 bases and J gave up 7 bases, with 17 bases separating them. The CDR3 has 15 residues. This CDR3 reads CASNYRQLRNSPLHF. The CDR3 nucleotides read TGTGCCAGCAACTACAGACAGTTGAGGAATTCACCCCTCCACTTT.